This TCR beta chain was captured in a study of sequential checkpoint blockade in melanoma. This clone was counted a single time. The CDR3 ends on some other residue instead of the conserved phenylalanine or tryptophan, so this is likely a read error. Treatment indicated: randomized to nivolumab then ipilimumab (arm A) or the reverse (arm B). Sequencing used immunoSEQ multiplex PCR; TCRdb keeps in-frame clones, though not all of them. The profile shows over 20,000 clones, over 80% of them singletons. The CDR3 covers 17 residues. Trimming shortened V by 6 bases and J by 6 bases, and 30 bases separated the two germline ends. Germline V lookup: CDR1 SQVTM, CDR2 ANQGSEA.

The receptor's source is a human donor with melanoma. This rearrangement joins TRBV29-1 to TRBJ2-7; D is perhaps TRBD1 (6 bases). The sample in question was CD8+ T cells sorted from blood (inferred from file names), obtained from a patient given nivolumab and ipilimumab in sequence. The CDR3 nucleotides read TGCAGCGTCAAACCTGGGGGCAGCCGGAGTCGGGTTGGCGAGCAGTACCTC. Protein: CSVKPGGSRSRVGEQYL.